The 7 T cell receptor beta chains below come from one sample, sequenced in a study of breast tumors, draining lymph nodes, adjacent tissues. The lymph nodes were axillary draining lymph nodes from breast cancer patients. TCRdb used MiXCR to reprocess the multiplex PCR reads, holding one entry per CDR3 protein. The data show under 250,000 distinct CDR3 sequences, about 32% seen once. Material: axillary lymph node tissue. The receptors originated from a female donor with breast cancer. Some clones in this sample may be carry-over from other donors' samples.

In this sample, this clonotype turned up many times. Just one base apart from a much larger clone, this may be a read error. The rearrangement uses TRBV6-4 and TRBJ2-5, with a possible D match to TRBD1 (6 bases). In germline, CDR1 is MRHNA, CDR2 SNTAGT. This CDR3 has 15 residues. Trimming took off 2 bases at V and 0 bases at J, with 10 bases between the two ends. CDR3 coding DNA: TGTGCCAGCAGTGACGGACAGTCATACCAAGAGACCCAGTACTTC. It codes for CASSDGQSYQETQYF.

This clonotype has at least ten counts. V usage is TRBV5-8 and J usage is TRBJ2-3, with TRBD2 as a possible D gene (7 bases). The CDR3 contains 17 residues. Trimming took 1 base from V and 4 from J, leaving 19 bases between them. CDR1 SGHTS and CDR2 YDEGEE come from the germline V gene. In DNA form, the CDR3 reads TGTGCCAGCAGCTTGAAGGGGGGGTTGGGATCAGCAGATACGCAGTATTTT. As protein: CASSLKGGLGSADTQYF.

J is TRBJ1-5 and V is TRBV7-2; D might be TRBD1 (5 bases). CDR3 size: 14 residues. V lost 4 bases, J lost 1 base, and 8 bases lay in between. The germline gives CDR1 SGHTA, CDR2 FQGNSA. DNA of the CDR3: TGTGCCAGCAGCTCAGGGTTCAGCAATCAGCCCCAGCATTTT. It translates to CASSSGFSNQPQHF.

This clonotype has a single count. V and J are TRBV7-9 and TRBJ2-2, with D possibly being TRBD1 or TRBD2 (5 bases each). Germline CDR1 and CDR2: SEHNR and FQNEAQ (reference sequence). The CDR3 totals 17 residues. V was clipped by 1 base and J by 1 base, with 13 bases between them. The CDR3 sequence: CASSLVAGTLNTGELFF. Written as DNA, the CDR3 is TGTGCCAGCAGCTTAGTGGCCGGGACGCTGAACACCGGGGAGCTGTTTTTT.

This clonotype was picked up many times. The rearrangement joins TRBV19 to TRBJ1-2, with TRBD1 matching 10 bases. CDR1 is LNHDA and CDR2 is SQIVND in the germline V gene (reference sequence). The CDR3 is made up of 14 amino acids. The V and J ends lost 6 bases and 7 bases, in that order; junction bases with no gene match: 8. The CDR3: CASRETGGKGGYTF. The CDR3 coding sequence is TGTGCCAGTAGGGAGACAGGGGGCAAGGGTGGCTACACCTTC.

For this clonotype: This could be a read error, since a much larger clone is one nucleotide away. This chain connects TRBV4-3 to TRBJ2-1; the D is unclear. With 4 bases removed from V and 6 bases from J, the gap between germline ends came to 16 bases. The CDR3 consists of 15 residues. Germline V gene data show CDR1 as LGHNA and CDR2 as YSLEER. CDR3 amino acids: CASSPRRTPGNEQFF. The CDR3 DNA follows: TGCGCCAGCAGCCCCCGACGCACGCCGGGCAATGAGCAGTTCTTC.

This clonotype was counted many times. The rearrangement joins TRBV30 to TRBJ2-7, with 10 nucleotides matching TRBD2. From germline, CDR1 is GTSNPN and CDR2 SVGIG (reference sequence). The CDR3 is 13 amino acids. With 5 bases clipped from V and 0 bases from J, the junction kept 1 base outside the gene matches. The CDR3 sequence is CAWRTSGSYEQYF. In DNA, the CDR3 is TGTGCCTGGCGGACTAGCGGCTCCTACGAGCAGTACTTC.